Following are 22 T cell receptor beta chains from one sample sequenced in a study of tumor-infiltrating lymphocytes in primary liver carcinoma. From about 19-30 mg of unsorted bulk tissue, DNA and RNA were co-extracted together. Constant-region priming of around 500 ng total RNA yielded TCR beta cDNA. Amplification in three nested multiplex PCR rounds with slightly modified ARM-PCR gave rise to TCR beta libraries. A C-beta reverse primer was combined with TRBV1-TRBV30 forward primers in the first two PCR rounds, and each round had approximately 10 cycles. One entry per CDR3 protein results from TCRdb running MiXCR on the multiplex PCR reads. The table records around 120,000 distinct CDR3 sequences, around 70% of them present only once. The sample comprised tumor-adjacent normal liver tissue. The receptors come from a woman between 55 and 75 years old with primary liver carcinoma and hepatitis B virus infection.

The sample holds many counts of this clonotype. V and J are TRBV12-5 and TRBJ2-3; 7 bases line up with TRBD1. Unmatched junction bases numbered 6, after V lost 5 bases and J lost 4 bases. The CDR3 spans 14 residues. Germline V gene lookup returns CDR1 LGHNT and CDR2 FRNRAP. The CDR3 nucleotides are TGTGCTAGTGGTATGGACAGGCGGCCAGATACGCAGTATTTT. Its protein product is CASGMDRRPDTQYF. The full variable domain, with the rest looked up from reference TRBV12-5 and TRBJ2-3, is DARVTQTPRHKVTEMGQEVTMRCQPILGHNTVFWYRQTMMQGLELLAYFRNRAPLDDSGMPKDRFSAEMPDATLATLKIQPSEPRDSAVYFCASGMDRRPDTQYFGPGTRLTVL.

To note about this clonotype: A much larger clone lies a single base off, so this may be a read error. This chain links TRBV28 with TRBJ2-7; D tentatively fits TRBD1 or TRBD2 (5 bases each). CDR3 size: 14 residues. Trimming cost V 7 bases and J 2 bases, with 15 bases left between them. Germline V CDR1 and CDR2: MDHEN, SYDVKM. CDR3 sequence (DNA): TGTGCCAGCATCCTGGGGGTTGGCGCCTACGAGCAGTACTTC. Protein: CASILGVGAYEQYF.

Regarding this clonotype: A junction end diverges from the germline sequence, so it may reflect a read error. The chain combines TRBV11-2 with TRBJ2-1; D is possibly TRBD1 or TRBD2 (5 bases each). The germline gives CDR1 SGHAT, CDR2 FQNNGV. The CDR3 covers 14 residues. As DNA, the CDR3 is TGTGCCAGCAGCGTGGGGGTGGCAGACAATGAGCGGTTATTC. Translated, it gives CASSVGVADNERLF.

The table lists this clonotype with many counts. V gene TRBV5-1 combines with J gene TRBJ1-1; TRBD1 might be the D (5 bases). Germline lookup yields CDR1 SGHRS and CDR2 YFSETQ. There are 14 residues in the CDR3. Trimming pared 4 bases from V and 0 bases from J, leaving 10 bases between. In DNA form, the CDR3 reads TGCGCCAGCAGCGAGGGGATAGTGAACACTGAAGCTTTCTTT. It encodes CASSEGIVNTEAFF.

This clonotype was found once. Just one base apart from a much larger clone, this may be a read error. The chain employs TRBV30 and TRBJ2-1; possibly TRBD1 or TRBD2 for D (5 bases each). V gave up 3 bases and J gave up 7 bases, with 16 bases separating them. Germline loops: CDR1 GTSNPN, CDR2 SVGIG (reference sequence). The CDR3 length is 14 residues. The CDR3 DNA is TGTGCCTGGAGATGGGACCAACTTAAGAATGAGCAGTTCTTC. It yields the protein CAWRWDQLKNEQFF.

Concerning this clonotype: At one end the junction does not follow the germline gene, possibly because of a read error. The V call is TRBV29-1, the J call TRBJ2-7; tentative D call: TRBD2 (5 bases). Germline CDR1 is SQVTM and CDR2 is ANQGSEA. CDR3 length equals 16 residues. The CDR3 protein is CCVGFFSATNIYERYF. The CDR3 DNA sequence: TGCTGCGTTGGTTTTTTTTCCGCGACTAACATCTACGAGCGGTACTTC.

Ten or more counts support this clonotype. The V call is TRBV2, the J call TRBJ1-5, with D perhaps matching TRBD1 (5 bases). CDR3 length: 13 amino acids. V was trimmed by 4 bases and J by 5 bases, leaving 9 bases between them. CDR1 is SNHLY, CDR2 FYNNEI, per germline. The CDR3 is CASSAGGYQPQHF. CDR3 in DNA: TGTGCCAGCAGTGCCGGGGGTTATCAGCCCCAGCATTTT.

This clonotype was counted between two and nine times. A much larger clone differs by one base, so this may be a read error. The rearrangement uses TRBV7-9 and TRBJ2-7; TRBD1 aligns across 8 bases. The CDR3 has 12 residues. Germline assignment: CDR1 SEHNR and CDR2 FQNEAQ (reference sequence). The V gene end was trimmed by 4 bases and the J gene end by 6 bases; junction bases not matched to a gene: 2. CDR3 in DNA: TGTGCCAGCAGCTGGACAGGGACCGAGCAGTACTTC. Protein sequence: CASSWTGTEQYF.

This clonotype has a count of ten or more. The rearrangement joins TRBV12-3 or TRBV12-4 to TRBJ2-1, with TRBD1 matching 11 bases. The CDR3 has 16 residues. With 4 bases clipped from V and 8 bases from J, the junction kept 10 bases outside the gene matches. The CDR3 reads CASSSQWTGGMHEQFF. CDR3 bases: TGTGCCAGCAGTTCCCAATGGACAGGGGGCATGCATGAGCAGTTCTTC.

As to this clonotype: An end of the junction does not agree with germline; a read error may underlie this. The CDR3 loop is CDSSPGSASNTEAFF. CDR3 nucleotide sequence: TGCGACAGCAGCCCGGGGTCAGCTTCCAACACTGAAGCTTTCTTT. V is TRBV5-1 and J is TRBJ1-1, with D hard to call. CDR1 and CDR2 (germline): SGHRS, YFSETQ. The CDR3 runs to 15 residues.

This clonotype was recorded many times. The gene calls are TRBV6-1 and TRBJ2-5; the D gene is possibly TRBD2 (6 bases). The length of the CDR3 is 17 residues. V lost 1 base and J 2 bases, leaving 17 bases between the germline ends. The germline V gene has CDR1 MNHNS and CDR2 SASEGT. Written as DNA, the CDR3 is TGTGCCAGCAGTGAAGGGACGGGAGTGCGTAGACAAGAGACCCAGTACTTC. Protein: CASSEGTGVRRQETQYF.

On this clonotype: The junction shows a germline mismatch at one end, possibly a read error. The J gene is TRBJ2-3, the V gene TRBV11-1, with 7 bases lining up with TRBD2. CDR1 is SGHAT and CDR2 is FQDESV in the germline V gene (reference sequence). There are 14 residues in the CDR3. CDR3 loop: CAGSLRQCAGESHF. The CDR3 DNA is TGTGCCGGCAGTTTAAGGCAATGTGCGGGAGAGTCTCACTTT.

Remarks on this clonotype: Given the absence of the conserved phenylalanine or tryptophan at the CDR3 end, a read error is likely. The rearrangement uses TRBV11-2 and TRBJ2-7, with 10 positions matching TRBD2. Germline loops: CDR1 SGHAT, CDR2 FQNNGV. This CDR3 is built from 15 residues. In DNA form, the CDR3 reads TGTGCCAGCAGCCTAGAGCCTAGCGGGGGCGGCGAGCAGTACATC. It yields the protein CASSLEPSGGGEQYI.

As for this clonotype: With a much larger clone just one base away, this may be a read error. V gene TRBV24-1 combines with J gene TRBJ2-3; D possibly corresponds to TRBD1 (5 bases). Looked up from germline, CDR1 is KGHDR and CDR2 is SFDVKD. This CDR3 spans 13 amino acids. The V gene lost 4 bases and the J gene lost 11 bases, with 15 bases spanning the gap. DNA for the CDR3: TGTGCCACCAGTGAGAAGGACAAGGTTGGGCAGTATTTT. Protein product: CATSEKDKVGQYF.

The V and J genes are TRBV28 and TRBJ1-5, with D maybe TRBD1 (5 bases). CDR1 and CDR2 from the germline V gene are MDHEN and SYDVKM. V dropped 5 bases and J dropped 11 bases, with 10 bases sitting between them. This CDR3 has 11 amino acids. CDR3 loop: CASSPYRTQHF. CDR3 coding DNA: TGTGCCAGCAGTCCATACAGGACCCAGCATTTT.

This clonotype has a count of ten or more. The chain recombines TRBV13 with TRBJ2-4; D call uncertain. V was shortened by 5 bases and J by 0 bases, with 11 bases between the two germline ends. Germline loops: CDR1 PRHDT, CDR2 FYEKMQ (reference sequence). The CDR3 totals 15 residues. CDR3 protein: CASSTPTVAKNIQYF. The CDR3 bases are TGTGCCAGCAGCACCCCAACGGTAGCCAAAAACATTCAGTACTTC.

Concerning this clonotype: The conserved phenylalanine or tryptophan normally closing the CDR3 is absent here, so this likely arose from a read error. The chain links TRBV14 to TRBJ2-5; unclear D gene. Germline loops: CDR1 SGHDN, CDR2 FVKESK. The CDR3 runs 15 residues. As DNA, the CDR3 is TGTGCCAGCAACCAAGATCCAGCCATTCAAGAGACCCAGTACTTA. Translating it yields CASNQDPAIQETQYL.

The V and J genes are TRBV6-6 and TRBJ2-7, with D perhaps TRBD1 (5 bases). The CDR3 sequence is 15 residues long. Per the germline V gene, CDR1 is MNHNY and CDR2 is SVGAGI (reference sequence). Trimming stripped 7 bases from V and 8 bases from J, with 24 bases between. The CDR3 spells CASTPRSRVWGKQYF. The CDR3 DNA follows: TGTGCCAGCACCCCAAGGAGCAGGGTATGGGGCAAGCAGTACTTC.

By sample share, this clonotype is medium-sized (0.01 to 0.1%). The rearrangement uses TRBV11-2 and TRBJ2-3; no firm D call. The CDR3 extends over 16 amino acids. Trimming left V 4 bases short and J 2 bases short, with 16 bases between. The germline V gene encodes CDR1 SGHAT and CDR2 FQNNGV. The CDR3 sequence is CASSSGSRLHTDTQYF. The CDR3 nucleotides are TGTGCCAGCAGCTCCGGATCAAGGCTTCACACAGATACGCAGTATTTT. The variable domain in full, completed from reference TRBV11-2 and TRBJ2-3, reads EAGVAQSPRYKIIEKRQSVAFWCNPISGHATLYWYQQILGQGPKLLIQFQNNGVVDDSQLPKDRFSAERLKGVDSTLKIQPAKLEDSAVYLCASSSGSRLHTDTQYFGPGTRLTVL.

The chain has TRBV29-1 and TRBJ2-3; D might be TRBD1 (6 bases). The germline V gene has CDR1 SQVTM and CDR2 ANQGSEA. The CDR3 is 11 residues long. The CDR3 loop reads CSVADSEREYF. The DNA for the CDR3 is TGCAGTGTGGCGGACAGTGAGAGAGAGTATTTT.

This clonotype occurred a few times. This chain connects TRBV5-4 to TRBJ2-7; 7 bases are shared with TRBD1. Germline CDR1 reads SGHNT; CDR2 reads YYREEE (reference sequence). The length of the CDR3 is 14 residues. CDR3 coding DNA: TGTGTCAGTAGCTTGGGGGCAGGGGGATACGAGCAGTACTTC. It yields the protein CVSSLGAGGYEQYF.

This clonotype was picked up a small number of times. This sequence joins TRBV9 and TRBJ2-2, with D hard to call. Germline CDR1 SGDLS, CDR2 YYNGEE. Trimming cost V 0 bases and J 6 bases, with 9 bases left between them. The CDR3 extends over 14 amino acids. CDR3 nucleotide sequence: TGTGCCAGCAGCGTAGTATTGTCATCCGGGGAGCTGTTTTTT. This encodes CASSVVLSSGELFF.